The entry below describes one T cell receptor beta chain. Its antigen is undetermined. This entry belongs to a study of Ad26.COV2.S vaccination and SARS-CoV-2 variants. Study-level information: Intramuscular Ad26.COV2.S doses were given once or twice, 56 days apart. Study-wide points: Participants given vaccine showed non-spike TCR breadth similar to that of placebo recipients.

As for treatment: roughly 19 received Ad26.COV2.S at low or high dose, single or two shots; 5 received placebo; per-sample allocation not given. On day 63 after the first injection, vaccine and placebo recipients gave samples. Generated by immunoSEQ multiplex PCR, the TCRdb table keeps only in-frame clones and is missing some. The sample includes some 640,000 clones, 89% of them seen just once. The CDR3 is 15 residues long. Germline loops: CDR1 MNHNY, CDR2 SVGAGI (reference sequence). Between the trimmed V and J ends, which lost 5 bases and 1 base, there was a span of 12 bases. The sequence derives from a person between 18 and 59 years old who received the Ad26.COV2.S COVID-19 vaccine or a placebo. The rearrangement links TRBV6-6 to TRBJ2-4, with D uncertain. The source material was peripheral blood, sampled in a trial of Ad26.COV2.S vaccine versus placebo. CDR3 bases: TGTGCCAGCAGTCTCCCGGTGGAGGCCAAAAACATTCAGTACTTC. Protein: CASSLPVEAKNIQYF.